The rows below give T cell receptor beta chains drawn from one sample of a study of blood T cell repertoires in COVID-19. The assay was immunoSEQ multiplex PCR, and TCRdb's table has in-frame clones only and misses some. The sample comprises 200,000 or so clones, roughly 79% of which are singletons, and around 12% rests with the top ten. The sequencing sample was made of peripheral blood. The receptors were sampled from a woman at least 80 years old with COVID-19, enrolled during active disease. The CDR3 runs from the conserved cysteine through the conserved F or W. Each record gives: clone size, D gene, CDR3 length, J gene, V gene, CDR3 protein, CDR3 DNA. The D gene is left open where the match is weak. Not all rows give a size; the values are once, few, many and, for expanded clones, a class.

>NA|NA|15|TRBJ1-5|TRBV7-2
CASSLVWQGNQPQHF
TGTGCCAGCAGCTTAGTATGGCAGGGGAATCAGCCCCAGCATTTT
>NA|NA|17|TRBJ2-5|TRBV28
CASSFLRRDIRMETQYF
TGTGCCAGCAGTTTCCTACGCCGGGACATTCGAATGGAGACCCAGTACTTC
>NA|NA|15|TRBJ2-7|TRBV5-4
CASSPKGGGYYEQYF
TGTGCCAGCAGCCCGAAAGGGGGGGGTTACTACGAGCAGTACTTC
>NA|TRBD1|15|TRBJ2-5|TRBV2
CASSEGQYNIETQYF
TGTGCCAGCAGTGAGGGACAGTACAATATCGAGACCCAGTACTTC
>NA|TRBD1|14|TRBJ1-6|TRBV6-5
CASSFGTGNSPLHF
TGTGCCAGCAGTTTCGGGACAGGAAATTCACCCCTCCACTTT
>NA|NA|15|TRBJ1-2|TRBV19
CASSAWWGPLDGYTF
TGTGCCAGTAGTGCCTGGTGGGGCCCTCTCGATGGCTACACCTTC
>NA|TRBD2|19|TRBJ2-7|TRBV6-1
CASSEDAPLVGGFSYEQYF
TGTGCCAGCAGTGAAGACGCCCCTTTGGTGGGGGGGTTCTCCTACGAGCAGTACTTC
>NA|TRBD1|15|TRBJ1-2|TRBV7-9
CASSFGTGTNYGYTF
TGTGCCAGCAGCTTTGGGACAGGGACTAACTATGGCTACACCTTC
>NA|NA|17|TRBJ2-6|TRBV30
CAWGPRGVLAGANVLTF
TGTGCCTGGGGCCCCAGGGGAGTCCTAGCTGGGGCCAACGTCCTGACTTTC
>NA|TRBD1|13|TRBJ1-5|TRBV6-5
CARGTGINQPQHF
TGTGCCAGAGGGACAGGGATCAATCAGCCCCAGCATTTT
>NA|NA|17|TRBJ1-1|TRBV5-1
CASSLGSSRGLHAEAFF
TGCGCCAGCAGCTTGGGATCTTCTCGGGGATTACACGCTGAAGCTTTCTTT
>NA|TRBD1|16|TRBJ2-1|TRBV19
CASSNPGDRVYNEQFF
TGTGCCAGTAGTAATCCCGGGGACAGGGTATACAATGAGCAGTTCTTC
>NA|TRBD1|14|TRBJ1-5|TRBV2
CASRRQGSNQPQHF
TGTGCCAGCAGGAGACAGGGGAGCAATCAGCCCCAGCATTTT
>once|NA|14|TRBJ2-7|TRBV12-2
CASRLAPDFYEQYF
TGTGCAAGTCGCTTAGCGCCAGATTTCTACGAGCAGTACTTC
>once|NA|14|TRBJ1-1|TRBV6-5
CASRSGIGGTEAFF
TGTGCCAGCAGGTCTGGTATCGGGGGCACTGAAGCTTTCTTT
>NA|NA|16|TRBJ2-3|TRBV11-3
CASSLLAATGADTQYF
TGTGCCAGCAGCCTTCTAGCGGCGACAGGGGCAGATACGCAGTATTTT
>NA|NA|16|TRBJ2-3|TRBV19
CASCRTGLPGTDTQYF
TGTGCCAGTTGTAGGACGGGACTCCCGGGCACAGATACGCAGTATTTT
>NA|TRBD1|15|TRBJ2-3|TRBV25-1
CASKGDRVGTDTQYF
TGTGCCAGCAAAGGGGACAGGGTGGGAACAGATACGCAGTATTTT
>NA|TRBD1|14|TRBJ1-1|TRBV2
CASRLDRGQTEAFF
TGTGCCAGCAGGTTGGACAGGGGGCAGACTGAAGCTTTCTTT
>NA|TRBD2|15|TRBJ2-2|TRBV13
CASSLGGTSTGELFF
TGTGCCAGCAGCTTAGGCGGGACTAGCACCGGGGAGCTGTTTTTT
>NA|NA|16|TRBJ2-7|TRBV6-5
CASSYSRRGSSYEQYF
TGTGCCAGCAGTTACTCGAGGAGGGGCTCCTCCTACGAGCAGTACTTC
>NA|TRBD1|14|TRBJ2-7|TRBV6-5
CASSTRTGAYEQYF
TGTGCCAGCAGTACCAGGACAGGGGCCTACGAGCAGTACTTC
>NA|NA|15|TRBJ2-5|TRBV28
CASSLPAGGIETQYF
TGTGCCAGCAGTCTCCCGGCCGGAGGGATAGAGACCCAGTACTTC
>NA|NA|15|TRBJ1-1|TRBV19
CASSSLGGANTEAFF
TGTGCCAGTAGTTCCCTGGGAGGGGCGAACACTGAAGCTTTCTTT
>NA|NA|12|TRBJ2-1|TRBV3-1/TRBV3-2
CASSQGYNEQFF
TGTGCCAGCAGCCAAGGTTATAATGAGCAGTTCTTC
>few|NA|13|TRBJ2-1|TRBV11-3
CASSSRTRTEQFF
TGTGCCAGCAGCTCCCGGACACGGACTGAGCAGTTCTTC
>NA|NA|12|TRBJ1-2|TRBV6-5
CASHGANYGYTF
TGTGCCAGCCACGGGGCTAACTATGGCTACACCTTC
>many|NA|13|TRBJ2-3|TRBV2
CASSDSRADTQYF
TGTGCCAGCAGTGATAGTCGGGCAGATACGCAGTATTTT
>NA|TRBD2|18|TRBJ2-3|TRBV5-1
CASSHIRTSGASTDTQYF
TGCGCCAGCAGCCATATTCGGACTAGCGGGGCCAGCACAGATACGCAGTATTTT
>few|TRBD1|14|TRBJ1-2|TRBV3-1/TRBV3-2
CASSRQGFYYGYTF
TGTGCCAGCAGCAGACAGGGCTTCTACTATGGCTACACCTTC
>NA|NA|13|TRBJ1-1|TRBV2
CASSAGPGTEAFF
TGTGCCAGCTCGGCGGGTCCGGGAACTGAAGCTTTCTTT
>NA|TRBD1|15|TRBJ1-1|TRBV3-1/TRBV3-2
CASSPRRGLYTEAFF
TGTGCCAGCAGCCCCCGCAGGGGGCTTTACACTGAAGCTTTCTTT
>once|NA|14|TRBJ2-5|TRBV5-4
CASSLARGQETQYF
TGTGCCAGCAGCTTGGCCAGGGGACAAGAGACCCAGTACTTC
>NA|NA|14|TRBJ2-1|TRBV10-3
CAIRGGPGYNEQFF
TGTGCCATCAGGGGGGGACCTGGATACAATGAGCAGTTCTTC
>NA|NA|14|TRBJ1-2|TRBV7-2
CASSFSGSYYGYTF
TGTGCCAGCAGCTTCTCCGGGTCCTACTATGGCTACACCTTC
>NA|NA|15|TRBJ2-7|TRBV21-1
CASIRARDRAFEQYF
TGTGCCAGCATCCGGGCCCGGGACAGGGCGTTCGAGCAGTACTTC
>NA|NA|13|TRBJ2-2|TRBV7-9
CASSQQNTGELFF
TGTGCCAGCAGCCAACAGAACACCGGGGAGCTGTTTTTT
>NA|TRBD2|16|TRBJ2-5|TRBV7-7
CASSSLAGGTGETQYF
TGTGCCAGCAGCTCCTTAGCGGGGGGGACGGGAGAGACCCAGTACTTC
>NA|NA|18|TRBJ1-5|TRBV6-2/TRBV6-3
CASSTTSTRGYSNQPQHF
TGTGCCAGCAGTACTACCTCGACAAGGGGTTATAGCAATCAGCCCCAGCATTTT
>NA|NA|14|TRBJ1-1|TRBV4-2
CASSQDNRGNGAFF
TGTGCCAGCAGCCAAGATAATCGAGGGAACGGAGCTTTCTTT
>NA|NA|12|TRBJ1-5|TRBV6-5
CASTKTVQPQHF
TGTGCCAGCACTAAGACAGTACAGCCCCAGCATTTT
>NA|TRBD1|15|TRBJ1-1|TRBV7-9
CASSPLTGKVDEAFF
TGTGCCAGCAGCCCATTGACAGGGAAGGTCGATGAAGCTTTCTTT
>NA|TRBD2|15|TRBJ2-7|TRBV10-2
CASSDPSGGSYEQYF
TGCGCCAGCAGTGATCCCAGCGGGGGTTCCTACGAGCAGTACTTC
>NA|TRBD1|15|TRBJ1-1|TRBV6-5
CASAGTGGAYTEAFF
TGTGCCAGCGCCGGGACAGGGGGCGCCTACACTGAAGCTTTCTTT
>NA|NA|14|TRBJ2-5|TRBV5-4
CASSLQRLKEGQYF
TGTGCCAGCAGCTTGCAACGGCTCAAGGAGGGCCAGTACTTC
>NA|TRBD2|20|TRBJ2-1|TRBV6-2/TRBV6-3
CASSYPSLAGGRSSYNEQFF
TGTGCCAGCAGTTACCCCTCTCTAGCGGGGGGGCGGAGCTCCTACAATGAGCAGTTCTTC
>NA|NA|15|TRBJ2-2|TRBV13
CASSLVKEGGGELFF
TGTGCCAGCAGCTTAGTCAAAGAGGGAGGCGGGGAGCTGTTTTTT
>once|TRBD2|15|TRBJ2-5|TRBV2
CASSGGLAGQETQYF
TGTGCCAGCAGTGGAGGACTAGCGGGACAAGAGACCCAGTACTTC
>NA|NA|15|TRBJ1-2|TRBV4-3
CASSQDFRTAYGYTF
TGCGCCAGCAGCCAAGATTTCCGGACAGCCTATGGCTACACCTTC
>NA|NA|11|TRBJ1-2|TRBV29-1
CSVVDSSGYTF
TGCAGCGTTGTTGACTCGAGTGGCTACACCTTC
>NA|NA|15|TRBJ2-1|TRBV7-9
CASSFTLNSYNEQFF
TGTGCCAGCAGTTTTACATTAAACTCCTACAATGAGCAGTTCTTC
>NA|TRBD1|14|TRBJ2-3|TRBV28
CASSPGQGGDTQYF
TGTGCCAGCAGCCCGGGACAGGGAGGAGATACGCAGTATTTT
>few|TRBD2|16|TRBJ2-5|TRBV7-9
CASSLAGGGVQETQYF
TGTGCCAGCAGCTTAGCGGGTGGGGGGGTCCAAGAGACCCAGTACTTC
>NA|NA|15|TRBJ2-1|TRBV6-6
CASRGSGQPRSEQFF
TGTGCCAGCAGAGGTAGCGGCCAACCAAGGAGTGAGCAGTTCTTC
>NA|NA|14|TRBJ1-3|TRBV6-6
CASSSGDSGNTIYF
TGTGCCAGCAGTTCGGGAGACAGCGGAAACACCATATATTTT
>NA|NA|15|TRBJ2-3|TRBV5-1
CASSLVPSGTDTQYF
TGCGCCAGCAGCTTGGTCCCTAGCGGCACAGATACGCAGTATTTT
>few|TRBD1|15|TRBJ1-6|TRBV3-1/TRBV3-2
CASSQGGTGYSPLHF
TGTGCCAGCAGCCAAGGGGGGACAGGGTACTCACCCCTCCACTTT